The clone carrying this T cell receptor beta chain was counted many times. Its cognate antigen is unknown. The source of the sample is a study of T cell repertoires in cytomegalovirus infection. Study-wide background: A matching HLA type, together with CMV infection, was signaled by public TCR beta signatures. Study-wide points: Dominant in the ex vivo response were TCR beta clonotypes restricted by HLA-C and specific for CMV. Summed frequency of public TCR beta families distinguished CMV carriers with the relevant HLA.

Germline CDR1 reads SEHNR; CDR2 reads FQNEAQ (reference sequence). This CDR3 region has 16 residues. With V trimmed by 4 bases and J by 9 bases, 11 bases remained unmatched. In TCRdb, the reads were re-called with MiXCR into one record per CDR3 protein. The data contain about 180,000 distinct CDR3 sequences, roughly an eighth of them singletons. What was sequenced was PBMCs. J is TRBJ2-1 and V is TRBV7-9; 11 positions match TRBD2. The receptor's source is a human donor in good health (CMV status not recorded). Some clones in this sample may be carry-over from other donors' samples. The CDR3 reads CASSSEGLAGRSEQFF. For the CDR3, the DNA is TGTGCCAGCAGCTCAGAAGGACTAGCGGGTCGGAGTGAGCAGTTCTTC.